The rows below give T cell receptor beta chains drawn from one sample of a study of graft-versus-host responses after intestinal transplantation. Measured with immunoSEQ multiplex PCR; TCRdb has only the in-frame clones, and not every one. This sample has about 19,000 clones, with 86% found just once. The material sequenced was PBMCs, taken approximately 230 days after intestinal transplant. The receptors here all came from a human patient who received an intestinal transplant, so some T cells may come from the graft donor. The CDR3 runs from the conserved cysteine through the conserved F or W. D genes are given only for firm matches. The listing skips clone size in some rows; elsewhere it reads once, few, many or a size class.

cdr3_length	v_call	j_call	d_call	clone_size	cdr3_aa	cdr3_nt
12	TRBV2	TRBJ1-2	TRBD1	-	CAREEGGHGYTF	TGTGCCAGGGAAGAAGGGGGCCATGGCTACACCTTC
14	TRBV12-5	TRBJ2-2	-	-	CASGLPQRTGELFF	TGTGCTAGTGGTTTGCCACAGCGGACCGGGGAGCTGTTTTTT
15	TRBV7-9	TRBJ1-2	TRBD1	-	CASSLFETGTDGYTF	TGTGCCAGCAGCTTATTCGAGACAGGGACTGATGGCTACACCTTC
13	TRBV5-1	TRBJ2-5	-	-	CASSPAPWETQYF	TGCGCCAGCAGCCCGGCCCCGTGGGAGACCCAGTACTTC
14	TRBV27	TRBJ1-2	TRBD1	-	CASREGASWSGYTF	TGTGCCAGCCGGGAGGGGGCTTCTTGGAGTGGCTACACCTTC
13	TRBV6-1	TRBJ1-1	-	-	CASSRTGYTEAFF	TGTGCCAGCAGTAGAACAGGTTACACTGAAGCTTTCTTT
15	TRBV27	TRBJ2-7	TRBD2	-	CASSLTSGGVGEQYF	TGTGCCAGCAGTTTAACTAGCGGGGGGGTCGGGGAGCAGTACTTC
14	TRBV11-1	TRBJ2-7	-	-	CASRAGQSNYEQYF	TGTGCCAGCAGGGCGGGACAGTCAAACTACGAGCAGTACTTC
16	TRBV7-8	TRBJ1-6	-	-	CASSGPHRAQDSPLHF	TGTGCCAGCAGTGGCCCACACAGGGCACAGGATTCACCCCTCCACTTT
15	TRBV7-9	TRBJ1-1	-	-	CASSLVGRLNTEAFF	TGTGCCAGCAGCTTAGTGGGGCGACTGAACACTGAAGCTTTCTTT
16	TRBV19	TRBJ1-5	TRBD1	-	CASSPTGTGLSQPQHF	TGTGCCAGTAGTCCGACGGGGACAGGTCTTTCTCAGCCCCAGCATTTT
16	TRBV5-1	TRBJ1-2	-	-	CASSLQPTGTNYGYTF	TGCGCCAGCAGCTTGCAGCCTACCGGGACTAACTATGGCTACACCTTC
18	TRBV4-2	TRBJ2-3	-	-	CASSQAGGGALGTDTQYF	TGTGCCAGCAGCCAAGCGGGCGGCGGGGCCCTCGGCACAGATACGCAGTATTTT
16	TRBV5-1	TRBJ2-3	-	-	CASSLAKAGMTDTQYF	TGCGCCAGCAGCTTGGCCAAGGCAGGGATGACAGATACGCAGTATTTT
16	TRBV23-1	TRBJ2-2	-	-	CASSQSRRVGPGELFF	TGCGCCAGCAGTCAATCCCGTCGGGTCGGCCCCGGGGAGCTGTTTTTT
16	TRBV7-9	TRBJ2-3	TRBD1	-	CASFLLGQGTTDTQYF	TGTGCCAGCTTCCTTCTCGGACAGGGGACAACAGATACGCAGTATTTT
11	TRBV20-1	TRBJ1-1	-	-	CSAYREIRAFF	TGCAGTGCGTACAGGGAAATAAGGGCTTTCTTT
15	TRBV9	TRBJ2-1	-	once	CASSRGVSSYNEQFF	TGTGCCAGCAGCAGAGGAGTTAGCTCCTACAATGAGCAGTTCTTC
15	TRBV7-9	TRBJ1-3	TRBD1	-	CASSQRQGPGNTIYF	TGTGCCAGCAGCCAAAGACAGGGTCCTGGAAACACCATATATTTT
14	TRBV28	TRBJ2-5	-	-	CASTKRVGRETQYF	TGTGCCAGCACCAAACGGGTCGGTCGAGAGACCCAGTACTTC
16	TRBV9	TRBJ2-2	TRBD1	few	CASSDWDRASAGELFF	TGTGCCAGCAGCGATTGGGACAGGGCCTCAGCCGGGGAGCTGTTTTTT
15	TRBV6-4	TRBJ2-3	-	-	CASSDGATSTDTQYF	TGTGCCAGCAGTGACGGGGCAACTAGCACAGATACGCAGTATTTT
15	TRBV4-2	TRBJ2-3	TRBD1	-	CASSQGTGGADTQYF	TGTGCCAGCAGCCAGGGGACAGGGGGCGCAGATACGCAGTATTTT
18	TRBV4-1	TRBJ2-2	TRBD1	-	CASSQEGKPGQGTGELFF	TGCGCCAGCAGCCAAGAAGGGAAACCGGGACAGGGAACCGGGGAGCTGTTTTTT
16	TRBV11-3	TRBJ2-1	-	few	CASSLDWAGWTNEQFF	TGTGCCAGCAGCTTAGATTGGGCAGGGTGGACTAATGAGCAGTTCTTC
14	TRBV6-1	TRBJ1-1	TRBD1	-	CASRRTGGYTEAFF	TGTGCCAGCAGGCGGACAGGGGGCTACACTGAAGCTTTCTTT
16	TRBV29-1	TRBJ2-7	-	-	CSVEDAGRDTPYEQYF	TGCAGCGTTGAAGATGCGGGAAGGGACACTCCATACGAGCAGTACTTC
16	TRBV15	TRBJ2-3	-	-	CATTNRGVHLTDTQYF	TGTGCCACCACAAATAGGGGGGTCCACCTCACAGATACGCAGTATTTT
14	TRBV2	TRBJ2-6	-	-	CASRTDSGANVLTF	TGTGCCAGTCGGACGGACTCTGGGGCCAACGTCCTGACTTTC
15	TRBV4-2	TRBJ1-4	-	-	CASSGWRATNEKLFF	TGTGCCAGCAGCGGATGGAGGGCAACTAATGAAAAACTGTTTTTT
14	TRBV7-6	TRBJ1-2	TRBD1	once	CASSKDRGQFGYTF	TGTGCCAGCAGTAAAGACAGGGGGCAGTTTGGCTACACCTTC
13	TRBV5-1	TRBJ1-4	-	-	CASTTVIGEKLFF	TGCGCCAGCACTACAGTTATTGGTGAAAAACTGTTTTTT
15	TRBV2	TRBJ1-3	-	-	CASSPWTGSGNTIYF	TGTGCCAGCAGTCCATGGACGGGCTCTGGAAACACCATATATTTT
12	TRBV25-1	TRBJ2-7	-	-	CASSDSIYEQYF	TGTGCCAGCAGCGACTCAATCTACGAGCAGTACTTC
15	TRBV7-6	TRBJ2-1	-	-	CASSLEPGANNEQFF	TGTGCCAGCAGCTTAGAGCCGGGGGCTAACAATGAGCAGTTCTTC
17	TRBV18	TRBJ1-2	-	-	CASSPLQGGDTSYGYTF	TGTGCCAGCTCACCACTCCAGGGTGGGGACACCTCCTATGGCTACACCTTC
15	TRBV5-1	TRBJ2-3	-	-	CASSLDQGGTDTQYF	TGCGCCAGCAGCTTGGACCAAGGTGGCACAGATACGCAGTATTTT
18	TRBV7-8	TRBJ1-5	TRBD1	-	CASSSFLPFRGANQPQHF	TGTGCCAGCAGCTCCTTCCTACCATTCAGGGGGGCAAATCAGCCCCAGCATTTT